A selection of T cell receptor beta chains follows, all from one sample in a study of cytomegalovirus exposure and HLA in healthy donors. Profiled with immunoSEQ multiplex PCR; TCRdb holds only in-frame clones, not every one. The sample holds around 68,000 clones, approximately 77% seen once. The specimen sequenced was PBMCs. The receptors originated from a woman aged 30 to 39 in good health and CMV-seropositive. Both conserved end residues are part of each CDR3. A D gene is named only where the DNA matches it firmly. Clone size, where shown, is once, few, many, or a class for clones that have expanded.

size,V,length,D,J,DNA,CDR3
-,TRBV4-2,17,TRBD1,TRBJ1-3,TGTGCCAGCAGCCAAGCTGCAGGGGGCCTAGGGGGAAACACCATATATTTT,CASSQAAGGLGGNTIYF
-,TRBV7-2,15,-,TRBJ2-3,TGTGCCAGCAGAAAACAGGTTTCTGTCTCAGATACGCAGTATTTT,CASRKQVSVSDTQYF
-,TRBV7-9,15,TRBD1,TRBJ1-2,TGTTCCAGCAGCTTAGGTGGGACAGCGACCGATGGCTACACCTTC,CSSSLGGTATDGYTF
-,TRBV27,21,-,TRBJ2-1,TGTGCCAGCAGTTTATTTGGACTGATGGCGCGTGGGCTGCGCTCCTACAATGAGCAGTTCTTC,CASSLFGLMARGLRSYNEQFF
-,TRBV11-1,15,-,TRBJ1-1,TGTGCCAGCAGCTTAGAGTACAGCAACCATCCTGAAGCTTTCTTT,CASSLEYSNHPEAFF
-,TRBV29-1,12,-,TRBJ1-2,TGCAGCGCCGGCAGGGCTACTTATGGCTACACCTTC,CSAGRATYGYTF
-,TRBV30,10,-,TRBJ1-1,TGTGCCTGCGGACAGCCTGAAGCTTTCTTT,CACGQPEAFF
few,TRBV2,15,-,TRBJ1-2,TGTGCCAGCAGTGGGCGTCGAGGTACTAGTAGTGGCTACACCTTC,CASSGRRGTSSGYTF
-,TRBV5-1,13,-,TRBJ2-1,TGCGCCAGCAGCTTGGAAGGGGGAGATGAGCAGTTCTTC,CASSLEGGDEQFF
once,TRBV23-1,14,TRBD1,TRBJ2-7,TGCGCCAGCAACGGGAACAGGGGCAGAGGCGAGCAGTACTTC,CASNGNRGRGEQYF
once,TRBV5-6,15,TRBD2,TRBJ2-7,TGTGCCAGCAGGCAAGGACTAGCGGGAGTGTACGAGCAGTACTTC,CASRQGLAGVYEQYF
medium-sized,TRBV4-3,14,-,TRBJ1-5,TGCGCCAGCAGCCAAGCTTTGGGAGGGCAGCCCCAGCATTTT,CASSQALGGQPQHF
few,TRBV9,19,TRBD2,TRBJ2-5,TGTGCCAGCAGCGTCTATGGACTAGCGGGAGGAAAAGGGAAAGAGACCCAGTACTTC,CASSVYGLAGGKGKETQYF
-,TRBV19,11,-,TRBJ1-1,TGTGCCAGTGGAGGGTATACTGAAGCTTTCTTT,CASGGYTEAFF
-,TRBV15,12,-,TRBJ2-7,TGTGCCACCAGCAGCCGGTCCTACGAGCAGTACTTC,CATSSRSYEQYF
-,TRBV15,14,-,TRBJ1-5,TGTGCCACCAGCAGGGTGGAGAGCAATCAGCCCCAGCATTTT,CATSRVESNQPQHF
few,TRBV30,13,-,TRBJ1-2,TGTGCCGGAGTAAAACGGACAGTCTATGGCTACACCTTC,CAGVKRTVYGYTF
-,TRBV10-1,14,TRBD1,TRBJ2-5,TGCGCCAGCAGTGAATCGCACAGGGGGGAGACCCAGTACTTC,CASSESHRGETQYF
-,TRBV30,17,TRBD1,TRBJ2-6,TGTGCCTGGAGTGTATGGGACAGGGGGGCTGGGGCCAACGTCCTGACTTTC,CAWSVWDRGAGANVLTF
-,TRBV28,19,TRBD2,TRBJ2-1,TGTGCCAGCAGTCCGACCGGGACAGGGAGGACTAGCGGGACCAATGAGCAGTTCTTC,CASSPTGTGRTSGTNEQFF
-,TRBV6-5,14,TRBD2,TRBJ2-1,TGTGCCAGCAGTAGAGCGGGAGCGTACAATGAGCAGTTCTTC,CASSRAGAYNEQFF
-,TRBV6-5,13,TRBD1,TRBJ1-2,TGTGCCAGCAGTTACCGGACAGGCTATGGCTACACCTTC,CASSYRTGYGYTF
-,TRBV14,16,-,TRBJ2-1,TGTGCCAGCAGCCAAGGGCTGGCTAGAAACATCAATGAGCAGTTCTTC,CASSQGLARNINEQFF
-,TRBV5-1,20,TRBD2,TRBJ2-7,TGCGCCAGCAGCTTGCCAAGTGGGTGGGAGGGCGATGGATCGATCTACGAGCAGTACTTC,CASSLPSGWEGDGSIYEQYF
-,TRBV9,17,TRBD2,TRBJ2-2,TGTGCCAGCAGCGCCCCCAGAGCGGGAGGGCCCCTCGGGGAGCTGTTTTTT,CASSAPRAGGPLGELFF
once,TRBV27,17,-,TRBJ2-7,TGTGCCAGCAGTCCTACTGTCCTGGGGGCGGAGAGGAACGAGCAGTACTTC,CASSPTVLGAERNEQYF
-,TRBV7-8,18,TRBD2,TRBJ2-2,TGTGCCAGCAGCCACCCAGCGGGAGGGCCCCCGAACACCGGGGAGCTGTTTTTT,CASSHPAGGPPNTGELFF
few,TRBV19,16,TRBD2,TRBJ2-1,TGTGCCAGTACAAAAGCGGGAGCTCCAGTCTACAATGAGCAGTTCTTC,CASTKAGAPVYNEQFF
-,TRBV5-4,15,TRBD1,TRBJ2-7,TGTGCCAGCAGGGGGGGACAGGGGGCGCAAGGCGAGCAGTACTTC,CASRGGQGAQGEQYF
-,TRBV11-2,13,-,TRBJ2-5,TGTGCCAGCAGCTTCGGACTCCAAGAGACCCAGTACTTC,CASSFGLQETQYF
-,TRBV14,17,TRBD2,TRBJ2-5,TGTGCCAGCAGCCAAAGAAGACTAGCGGGGCGGCGATCGGCCCAGTACTTC,CASSQRRLAGRRSAQYF
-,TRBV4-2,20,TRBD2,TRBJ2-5,TGTGCCAGCAGCCAAGCGGCGGGGCGTTCGGGGACTAGAGGGGGGGAGACCCAGTACTTC,CASSQAAGRSGTRGGETQYF
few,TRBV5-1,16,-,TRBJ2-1,TGCGCCAGCAGCGAGGGTGGGAAGGTGACTTTCAATGAGCAGTTCTTC,CASSEGGKVTFNEQFF
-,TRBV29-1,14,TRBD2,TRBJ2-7,TGCAGCGTTGCCTCCGGGACTAGCGGATACGAGCAGTACTTC,CSVASGTSGYEQYF
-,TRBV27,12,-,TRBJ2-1,TGTGCCAGCAGTAGAGCACCCAATGAGCAGTTCTTC,CASSRAPNEQFF
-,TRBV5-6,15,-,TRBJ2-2,TGTGCCAGCAGCTTCAGGGGCGCCAACACCGGGGAGCTGTTTTTT,CASSFRGANTGELFF
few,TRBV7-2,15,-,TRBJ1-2,TGTGCCAGCAGCTTATCGATCGGACAGTCCTATGGCTACACCTTC,CASSLSIGQSYGYTF
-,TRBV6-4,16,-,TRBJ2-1,TGTGCCAGCAGTGATCAAGCGATCGGCTCCTACAATGAGCAGTTCTTC,CASSDQAIGSYNEQFF
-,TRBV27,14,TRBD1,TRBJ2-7,TGTGCCAGCAGTGAACAGGGGAGATCCTACGAGCAGTACTTC,CASSEQGRSYEQYF
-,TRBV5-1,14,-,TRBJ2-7,TGCGCCAGCAGCCTACGAACCCGGGGGAACGAGCAGTACTTC,CASSLRTRGNEQYF